The 27 T cell receptor beta chains listed next were all sequenced from one sample in a study of human T cells and chemical hapten exposure. TCRdb processed the RACE reads anew with MiXCR; each CDR3 protein has one entry. The top ten hold about 1.4% of the sample, which has approximately 73,000 distinct CDR3 sequences, about 9.4% seen once. Noted time point: patch test 1, 2 weeks after DPC sensitization. Treatment denoted: therapeutic diphenylcyclopropenone sensitization with weekly scalp DPC. The sample here was whole blood, taken in connection with sensitization to the hapten diphenylcyclopropenone (DPC). These receptors were collected from a woman aged 45-60 years with alopecia areata. Some clones in this sample may be carry-over from other donors' samples.

This clonotype has just a few counts. This chain connects TRBV7-2 to TRBJ2-3; D uncertain. The germline V and J ends were trimmed by 4 bases and 4 bases, with 12 bases remaining between them. The CDR3 consists of 14 residues. Germline V gives CDR1 SGHTA, CDR2 FQGNSA. The CDR3 protein is CASSSQPRADTQYF. The CDR3 nucleotides read TGTGCCAGCAGCTCTCAGCCCCGGGCAGATACGCAGTATTTT.

This clonotype appeared a few times. V usage is TRBV6-5 and J usage is TRBJ1-2, with TRBD1 matching over 10 bases. The CDR3 contains 15 residues. Trimming at V came to 0 bases and at J to 4 bases, leaving 2 bases not matched to a gene. Germline values: CDR1 MNHEY, CDR2 SVGAGI. The CDR3 spells CASSYSWTGGYGYTF. The CDR3 DNA is TGTGCCAGCAGTTACTCCTGGACAGGGGGCTATGGCTACACCTTC.

This clonotype has a handful of counts. The chain combines TRBV7-9 with TRBJ2-3; D might be TRBD1 (6 bases). The V end lost 5 bases, the J end lost 0 bases, and 18 bases lay between the germline ends. From germline, CDR1 is SEHNR and CDR2 FQNEAQ (reference sequence). The CDR3 has 17 amino acids. This CDR3 reads CASSLTGTLPSTDTQYF. The CDR3 coding sequence is TGTGCCAGCAGCCTGACCGGGACACTGCCTAGCACAGATACGCAGTATTTT.

At least ten counts were recorded for this clonotype. This chain connects TRBV7-3 to TRBJ2-3; D is unresolved. CDR1 is SGHTA and CDR2 is FQGTGA in the germline V gene. Deletions cut 5 bases from V and 2 bases from J, with 11 bases between. This CDR3 comprises 14 residues. CDR3 region: CASSPTGFTDTQYF. The DNA of the CDR3 is TGTGCCAGCAGCCCGACTGGCTTCACAGATACGCAGTATTTT.

The V call is TRBV2, the J call TRBJ2-2; D may match TRBD1 or TRBD2 (5 bases each). Germline V CDR1 and CDR2: SNHLY, FYNNEI. This CDR3 has 15 amino acids. The V gene lost 5 bases and the J gene lost 6 bases, with 16 bases spanning the gap. The CDR3 coding sequence is TGTGCCAGCAGTTTTCACACGGGGCAATCCGGGGAGCTGTTTTTT. Its protein is CASSFHTGQSGELFF.

The V gene is TRBV11-1, the J gene TRBJ2-7; D call uncertain. Germline V gene data show CDR1 as SGHAT and CDR2 as FQDESV (reference sequence). There are 15 residues in the CDR3. Trimming took 5 bases from V and 2 from J, leaving 16 bases between them. The CDR3 region is CASSRSSVETYEQYF. The CDR3 DNA reads TGTGCCAGCAGCAGGAGTAGTGTGGAGACCTACGAGCAGTACTTC.

This clonotype was counted between two and nine times. This chain connects TRBV20-1 to TRBJ2-5; TRBD2 aligns across 8 bases. CDR3 length equals 15 residues. Germline CDR1 and CDR2: DFQATT and SNEGSKA (reference sequence). V gave up 5 bases and J gave up 3 bases; unmatched junction bases: 11. In DNA form, the CDR3 reads TGCAGTGCTCGGATGATAGCGGGAAGAGAAGAGACCCAGTACTTC. Translated, it gives CSARMIAGREETQYF.

The chain carries TRBV29-1 and TRBJ2-1, with D perhaps TRBD2 (6 bases). The CDR3 is 12 residues long. V dropped 5 bases and J dropped 7 bases, with 12 bases sitting between them. Looked up from germline, CDR1 is SQVTM and CDR2 is ANQGSEA. The CDR3 loop reads CSVQAGTNEQFF. Written as DNA, the CDR3 is TGCAGCGTTCAGGCGGGGACTAATGAGCAGTTCTTC.

The chain is built from TRBV6-2 or TRBV6-3 and TRBJ2-5; perhaps TRBD2 as D (7 bases). The V and J ends lost 8 bases and 3 bases respectively, with 19 bases between them. Germline CDR1 reads MNHEY; CDR2 reads SVGEGT. The CDR3 contains 15 residues. CDR3 residues: CASEGGASGEETQYF. The CDR3 bases are TGTGCCAGCGAGGGGGGAGCTAGCGGAGAAGAGACCCAGTACTTC.

The V gene is TRBV12-3 or TRBV12-4, the J gene TRBJ2-4; TRBD2 matches 7 bases. J gave up 9 bases and V 4 bases, and 6 bases lay outside the gene matches. CDR3 size: 13 residues. The CDR3 DNA reads TGTGCCAGCAGTTCTAGCGGAGGCGGCATTCAGTACTTC. As protein: CASSSSGGGIQYF.

This clonotype was counted a single time. The chain has TRBV28 and TRBJ2-1, with D possibly being TRBD1 (5 bases). From germline, CDR1 is MDHEN and CDR2 SYDVKM. This CDR3 is 15 amino acids long. Trimming pared 5 bases from V and 10 bases from J, leaving 21 bases between. CDR3 DNA: TGTGCCAGCAGTCCCACCTGGGGCCCCCTCATGGAGCAGTTCTTC. It translates to CASSPTWGPLMEQFF. Variable domain in full (rest from reference TRBV28 and TRBJ2-1): DVKVTQSSRYLVKRTGEKVFLECVQDMDHENMFWYRQDPGLGLRLIYFSYDVKMKEKGDIPEGYSVSREKKERFSLILESASTNQTSMYLCASSPTWGPLMEQFFGPGTRLTVL.

This clonotype was detected only a few times. The chain has TRBV5-1 and TRBJ2-1, with 7 bases fitting TRBD2. The ends lost 1 base at V and 0 bases at J; junction bases unmatched: 10. The CDR3 extends over 18 amino acids. In germline, CDR1 is SGHRS, CDR2 YFSETQ. The CDR3 DNA sequence: TGCGCCAGCAGCTTGCCTAGCGGCCGCCCGAGCTCCTACAATGAGCAGTTCTTC. Protein product: CASSLPSGRPSSYNEQFF. The variable domain in full, with the rest retrieved from reference TRBV5-1 and TRBJ2-1, is KAGVTQTPRYLIKTRGQQVTLSCSPISGHRSVSWYQQTPGQGLQFLFEYFSETQRNKGNFPGRFSGRQFSNSRSEMNVSTLELGDSALYLCASSLPSGRPSSYNEQFFGPGTRLTVL.

The table lists this clonotype with a few counts. V is TRBV20-1 and J is TRBJ2-2; 8 bases fit TRBD1. Germline V gene data show CDR1 as DFQATT and CDR2 as SNEGSKA (reference sequence). The ends lost 4 bases at V and 4 bases at J; junction bases unmatched: 5. The CDR3 has 14 amino acids. CDR3 DNA: TGCAGTGCTACCCAGGGGGCGACCACCGGGGAGCTGTTTTTT. Its translation is CSATQGATTGELFF.

There are a few counts of this clonotype. The chain recombines TRBV30 with TRBJ2-2; TRBD2 agrees at 9 bases. This CDR3 is built from 15 residues. The germline CDR1 and CDR2 sequences are GTSNPN and SVGIG (reference sequence). V gave up 0 bases and J gave up 6 bases; unmatched junction bases: 5. The CDR3 bases are TGTGCCTGGAGTGTAAATAGCGGGAGTGCCGGGGAGCTGTTTTTT. Translation: CAWSVNSGSAGELFF.

There are a few counts of this clonotype. V gene TRBV9 combines with J gene TRBJ2-7; D is unresolved. Between the trimmed V and J ends, which lost 4 bases and 2 bases, there was a span of 16 bases. The V gene's germline CDR1 is SGDLS and CDR2 YYNGEE. This CDR3 spans 15 amino acids. The chain's CDR3 is CASSPSTDATYEQYF. The DNA for the CDR3 is TGTGCCAGCAGCCCCTCAACGGACGCCACCTACGAGCAGTACTTC.

As concerns this clonotype: The junction shows a germline mismatch at one end, possibly a read error. The chain has TRBV28 and TRBJ2-5, with D perhaps TRBD1 (6 bases). The germline CDR1 and CDR2 sequences are MDHEN and SYDVKM. This CDR3 has 15 amino acids. For the CDR3, the DNA is TGTACCAGCAGTTTCCCCGGACAGATCCAAGAGACCCAGTACTTC. It codes for CTSSFPGQIQETQYF.

The sample holds many counts of this clonotype. The genes are TRBV6-2 or TRBV6-3 and TRBJ2-1, with D possibly being TRBD1 (5 bases). The CDR3 totals 15 residues. V gave up 4 bases and J gave up 2 bases, with 12 bases separating them. Germline V gene data show CDR1 as MNHEY and CDR2 as SVGEGT. CDR3 sequence: CASSLTGPPYNEQFF. CDR3 nucleotide sequence: TGTGCCAGCAGTTTAACAGGACCACCCTACAATGAGCAGTTCTTC.

This clonotype appeared a few times. The junction differs from germline at one of its ends, possibly a read error. V and J are TRBV7-7 and TRBJ2-5; 9 positions match TRBD2. CDR3 length: 14 residues. Germline V lookup: CDR1 SSHAT, CDR2 FNYEAQ (reference sequence). The CDR3 DNA reads as TGTGCTAGCAGTAATAGCGGGAGCAAAGAGACCCAGTACTTC. It encodes CASSNSGSKETQYF.

This clonotype was seen only a few times. The chain uses TRBV6-6 and TRBJ2-7, with 8 bases identical to TRBD2. V was pared by 6 bases and J by 1 base, with 11 bases of the junction left unmatched. CDR1 is MNHNY and CDR2 is SVGAGI in the germline V gene (reference sequence). This CDR3 is 16 amino acids long. CDR3 in DNA: TGTGCCAGCAGCTCAAGTTCGGGAGGGAAGTCCTACGAGCAGTACTTC. It encodes CASSSSSGGKSYEQYF.

In this sample, this clonotype turned up a few times. This chain connects TRBV30 to TRBJ2-5; D remains unclear. Trimming cost V 4 bases and J 7 bases, with 13 bases left between them. The CDR3 extends over 12 amino acids. The germline CDR1 and CDR2 sequences are GTSNPN and SVGIG (reference sequence). The CDR3 region has the DNA TGTGCCTGGACTCCTCGGCTGGGGACCCAGTACTTC. Its protein product is CAWTPRLGTQYF. The entire variable domain, with the rest obtained from reference TRBV30 and TRBJ2-5, is as follows: SQTIHQWPATLVQPVGSPLSLECTVEGTSNPNLYWYRQAAGRGLQLLFYSVGIGQISSEVPQNLSASRPQDRQFILSSKKLLLSDSGFYLCAWTPRLGTQYFGPGTRLLVL.

This clonotype has just a few counts. This chain joins TRBV5-1 and TRBJ1-1, with 9 bases aligning to TRBD1. The CDR3 spans 14 residues. The germline V gene has CDR1 SGHRS and CDR2 YFSETQ. V gave up 4 bases and J gave up 4 bases; unmatched junction bases: 5. DNA of the CDR3: TGCGCCAGCAGCCCGGGGGGACAGGGCACTGAAGCTTTCTTT. Amino acid sequence: CASSPGGQGTEAFF.

V usage is TRBV7-2 and J usage is TRBJ2-3; 12 bases line up with TRBD2. The V and J ends lost 6 bases and 6 bases, in that order; junction bases with no gene match: 7. CDR3 length: 15 residues. From germline, CDR1 is SGHTA and CDR2 FQGNSA. CDR3 amino acids: CASRATSGRSDTQYF. CDR3 in DNA: TGTGCCAGCAGGGCGACTAGCGGGAGATCCGATACGCAGTATTTT. The variable domain in full, with the rest retrieved from reference TRBV7-2 and TRBJ2-3, is GAGVSQSPSNKVTEKGKDVELRCDPISGHTALYWYRQSLGQGLEFLIYFQGNSAPDKSGLPSDRFSAERTGGSVSTLTIQRTQQEDSAVYLCASRATSGRSDTQYFGPGTRLTVL.

This clonotype was counted only a few times. V is TRBV30 and J is TRBJ1-4; D unclear. The CDR3 contains 15 residues. Looked up from germline, CDR1 is GTSNPN and CDR2 is SVGIG (reference sequence). V was pared by 2 bases and J by 6 bases, with 16 bases between. The CDR3 spells CAWSPPTGLHEKLFF. CDR3 DNA: TGTGCCTGGAGTCCCCCGACCGGTCTACATGAAAAACTGTTTTTT. The full variable domain, its missing parts supplied by reference TRBV30 and TRBJ1-4, is SQTIHQWPATLVQPVGSPLSLECTVEGTSNPNLYWYRQAAGRGLQLLFYSVGIGQISSEVPQNLSASRPQDRQFILSSKKLLLSDSGFYLCAWSPPTGLHEKLFFGSGTQLSVL.

This clonotype occurred many times. The rearrangement links TRBV18 to TRBJ2-1; D is uncertain. The CDR3 loop spans 11 amino acids. Per the germline V gene, CDR1 is KGHSH and CDR2 is LQKENI. V gave up 6 bases and J gave up 15 bases, with 15 bases separating them. The CDR3 reads CASSQAKARFF. CDR3 nucleotides: TGTGCCAGCTCCCAAGCCAAGGCTCGGTTCTTC.

The rearrangement links TRBV5-1 to TRBJ2-5; 8 bases align to TRBD1. The CDR3 has 15 amino acids. J was trimmed by 5 bases and V by 1 base; bases with no gene match: 7. CDR1 and CDR2 (germline): SGHRS, YFSETQ. CDR3 DNA: TGCGCCAGCAGCTTGAGAGCAGGGGGCGAGGAGACCCAGTACTTC. This translates into CASSLRAGGEETQYF.

In this sample, this clonotype turned up many times. The chain combines TRBV6-5 with TRBJ1-2, with a tentative D call TRBD1 (6 bases). Trimming took off 2 bases at V and 5 bases at J, with 15 bases between the two ends. Germline V CDR1 and CDR2: MNHEY, SVGAGI. The CDR3 extends over 15 amino acids. The CDR3 nucleotides are TGTGCCAGCAGTTACGGGTCACAGGGTCAATATGGCTACACCTTC. This translates into CASSYGSQGQYGYTF.

This clonotype came up a few times. The chain carries TRBV19 and TRBJ2-1; 8 positions match TRBD2. V shed 5 bases and J 13 bases; nucleotides not matched to a gene: 13. This CDR3 is built from 14 residues. Per germline, CDR1 LNHDA and CDR2 SQIVND (reference sequence). The CDR3 region is CASSPSGAGVGQFF. DNA of the CDR3: TGTGCCAGTAGTCCCTCCGGAGCGGGGGTGGGACAGTTCTTC.